Reported below is one TCR beta chain. Its antigen is unknown. This CDR3 spans 11 amino acids. Trimming pared 6 bases from V and 4 bases from J, leaving 6 bases between. Germline CDR1 reads ENHRY; CDR2 reads SYGVKD. The source of the sample is a study of response to subunit inactivated influenza vaccine. General study findings and limits: It was the authors' suggestion that each seasonal influenza vaccination recruits few new T cells.

TCRdb processed the RT-PCR reads anew with MiXCR; each CDR3 protein has one entry. The repertoire holds almost 250,000 distinct CDR3 sequences, 12% seen once, with about 7.8% in the top ten. The chain employs TRBV10-3 and TRBJ2-5, with D possibly matching TRBD1 (6 bases). This clonotype was sampled from a man between 50 and 59 years old who received an inactivated influenza vaccine. Sequenced here: non-naive T cells sorted from PBMCs, sampled 14 days before vaccination. CDR3 loop: CAIRTGETQYF. As DNA, the CDR3 is TGTGCCATCAGGACAGGAGAGACCCAGTACTTC.